This TCR beta chain was sequenced for a study of prognosis after radiotherapy for stage I lung cancer. On the study more broadly: The enrollment of patients with stage I non-small cell lung cancer occurred between early 2018 and early 2019.

Germline V CDR1 and CDR2: MGHRA, YSYEKL. Trimming at V came to 0 bases and at J to 10 bases, leaving 10 bases not matched to a gene. The CDR3 extends over 15 amino acids. It was by two-round multiplex PCR that TCR beta CDR3 was amplified from genomic DNA. Gene-specific TRBV and TRBJ primers were used in PCR round one. TCRdb called the multiplex PCR reads again in MiXCR, with one record for every CDR3 protein. Of 20,000 to 30,000 distinct CDR3 sequences listed, 30% to 45% are singletons. The table lists this clonotype with a few counts. Here the CDR3 omits its conserved ending phenylalanine or tryptophan, so a read error is the likely source.

This receptor was taken from a donor aged 50 or older with non-small cell lung cancer. Sample: PBMCs, taken before or after stereotactic body radiation therapy (not recorded which). V usage is TRBV4-1 and J usage is TRBJ1-1, with TRBD1 matching 8 bases. CDR3 sequence: CASSQEQGGTLGAFI. CDR3 sequence (DNA): TGCGCCAGCAGCCAAGAACAGGGGGGAACACTGGGAGCTTTCATT.